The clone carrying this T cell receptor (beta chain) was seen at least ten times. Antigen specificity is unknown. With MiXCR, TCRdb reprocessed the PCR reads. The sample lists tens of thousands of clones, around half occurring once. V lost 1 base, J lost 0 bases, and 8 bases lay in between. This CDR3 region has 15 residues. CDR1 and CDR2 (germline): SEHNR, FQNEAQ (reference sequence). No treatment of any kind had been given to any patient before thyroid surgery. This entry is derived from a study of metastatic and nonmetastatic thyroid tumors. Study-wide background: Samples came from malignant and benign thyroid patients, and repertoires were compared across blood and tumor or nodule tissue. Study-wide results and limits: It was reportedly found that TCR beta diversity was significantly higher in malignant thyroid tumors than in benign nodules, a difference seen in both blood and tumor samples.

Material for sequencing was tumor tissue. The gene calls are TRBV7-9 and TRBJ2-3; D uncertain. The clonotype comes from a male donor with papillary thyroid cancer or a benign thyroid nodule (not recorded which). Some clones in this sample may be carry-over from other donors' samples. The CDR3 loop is CASSLDGRSTDTQYF. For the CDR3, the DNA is TGTGCCAGCAGCTTAGATGGACGGAGCACAGATACGCAGTATTTT.